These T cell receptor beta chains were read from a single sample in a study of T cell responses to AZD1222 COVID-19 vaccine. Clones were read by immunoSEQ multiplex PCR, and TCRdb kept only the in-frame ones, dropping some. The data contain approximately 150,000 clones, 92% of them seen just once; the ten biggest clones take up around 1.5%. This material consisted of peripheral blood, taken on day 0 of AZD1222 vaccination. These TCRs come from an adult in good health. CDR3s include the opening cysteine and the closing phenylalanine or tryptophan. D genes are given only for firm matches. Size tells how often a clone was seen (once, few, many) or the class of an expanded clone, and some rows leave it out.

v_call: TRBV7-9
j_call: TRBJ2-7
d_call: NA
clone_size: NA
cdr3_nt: TGTGCCAGCAGCCTCCTCGGGGCCACCAGGGGCGAGCAGTACTTC
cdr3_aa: CASSLLGATRGEQYF

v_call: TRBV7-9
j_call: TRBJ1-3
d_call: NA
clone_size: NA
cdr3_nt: TGTGCCAGCAGCCTGTACAGTCCCCGAAGCTCTGGAAACACCATATATTTT
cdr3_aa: CASSLYSPRSSGNTIYF

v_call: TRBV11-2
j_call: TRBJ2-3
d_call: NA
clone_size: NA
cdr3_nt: TGTGCCAGCAGCTTAGTGGTTTTATTAACAGGAACCCCGACAGATACGCAGTATTTT
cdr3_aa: CASSLVVLLTGTPTDTQYF

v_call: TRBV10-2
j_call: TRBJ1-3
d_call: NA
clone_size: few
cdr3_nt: TGCGCCAGCACCGCGACAAGATTTAGCTCTGGAAACACCATATATTTT
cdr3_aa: CASTATRFSSGNTIYF

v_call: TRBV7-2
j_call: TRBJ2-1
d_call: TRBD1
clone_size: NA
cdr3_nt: TGTGCCAGCAGCTTACGGACAGGGGGCTACAATGAGCAGTTCTTC
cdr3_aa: CASSLRTGGYNEQFF

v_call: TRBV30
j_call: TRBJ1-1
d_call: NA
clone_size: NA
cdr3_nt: TGTGCCTGGAGTGTAGCTTTAACTGAAGCTTTCTTT
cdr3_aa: CAWSVALTEAFF

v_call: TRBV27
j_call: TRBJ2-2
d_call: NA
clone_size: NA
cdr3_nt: TGTGCCAGCTGCAAGACGGGGTACACCGGGGAGCTGTTTTTT
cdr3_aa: CASCKTGYTGELFF

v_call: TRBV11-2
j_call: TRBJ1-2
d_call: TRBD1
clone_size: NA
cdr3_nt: TGTGCCAGCAGCTTCCGAATCCGGGACAGAAGATATGGCTACACCTTC
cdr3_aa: CASSFRIRDRRYGYTF

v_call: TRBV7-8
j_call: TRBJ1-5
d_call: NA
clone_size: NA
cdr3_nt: TGTGCCAGCAGCTTAGCGGGGCTTGATAGCAATCAGCCCCAGCATTTT
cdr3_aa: CASSLAGLDSNQPQHF

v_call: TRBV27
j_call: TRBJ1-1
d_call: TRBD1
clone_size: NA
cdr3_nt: TGTGCCAGCAGTTTATTCCCCAACAGGGGCCTCCGCACTGAAGCTTTCTTT
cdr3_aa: CASSLFPNRGLRTEAFF

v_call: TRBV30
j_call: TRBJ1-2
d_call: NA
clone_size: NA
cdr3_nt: TGTGCCTGGAGTGTGGGCAGTACCTATGGCTACACCTTC
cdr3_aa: CAWSVGSTYGYTF

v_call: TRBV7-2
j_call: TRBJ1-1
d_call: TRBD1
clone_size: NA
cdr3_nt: TGTGCCAGCAGCCCGCAGGGACAGAGATATGCTTTCTTT
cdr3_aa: CASSPQGQRYAFF

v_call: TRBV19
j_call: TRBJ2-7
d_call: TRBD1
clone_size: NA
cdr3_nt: TGTGCCAGTAGTATAGACCGGGACAGGGACTACGAGCAGTACTTC
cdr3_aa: CASSIDRDRDYEQYF

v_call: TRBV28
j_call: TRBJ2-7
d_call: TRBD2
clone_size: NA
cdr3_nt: TGTGCCAGCGCACCTTGGACTAGCGGGAGATACGAGCAGTACTTC
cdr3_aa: CASAPWTSGRYEQYF